Presented here are 23 T cell receptor beta chains from one specimen sequenced in a study of PD-1 blockade in classical Hodgkin lymphoma (dated by TCRdb to 2018 to 2020). The library was obtained by the immunoSEQ multiplex PCR assay. Sourced from immuneACCESS, this table was stored by TCRdb with only in-frame sequences that have V and J called. A share of the clones is absent; for the studies checked, an unresolved V gene accounts for under half, and the remainder has no known explanation. This sample is represented by roughly 20,000 clones; about 88% of them were singletons. The leading ten clones occupy about 6.3% of the sample. The time point tag for this specimen amounts to: cycle 1 day 1 (C1D1), immediately before nivolumab initiation. Relapse after autologous stem cell transplantation had occurred in all trial patients, and cohorts A, B and C were distinguished by prior brentuximab vedotin exposure.

The specimen comprised peripheral blood mononuclear cells (PBMCs), sampled at baseline. These receptors were obtained from a human donor with classical Hodgkin lymphoma.

This chain connects TRBV28 to TRBJ1-1, with 8 bases lining up with TRBD1. V shed 6 bases, J shed 5 bases, and the junction held 11 bases outside the gene matches. From germline, CDR1 is MDHEN and CDR2 SYDVKM. The CDR3 loop spans 15 amino acids. CDR3 region: CASSALDRVRTEAFF. In DNA form, the CDR3 reads TGTGCCAGCAGCGCCCTGGACAGGGTCCGGACTGAAGCTTTCTTT.

The rearrangement uses TRBV9 and TRBJ2-3; TRBD1 matches 7 bases. V trimming: 3 bases; J trimming: 3 bases; junction bases outside the gene matches: 7. The CDR3 is 15 residues long. Germline assignment: CDR1 SGDLS and CDR2 YYNGEE. This CDR3 reads CASSARGTETDTQYF. The CDR3 DNA reads TGTGCCAGCAGCGCGAGGGGGACAGAGACAGATACGCAGTATTTT.

The chain is built from TRBV2 and TRBJ1-1; the D gene is possibly TRBD1 (6 bases). CDR1 and CDR2 (germline): SNHLY, FYNNEI. With 6 bases removed from V and 5 bases from J, the gap between germline ends came to 16 bases. CDR3 length equals 14 residues. CDR3 nucleotide sequence: TGTGCCAGCAGGCGAGAACAGGGAGGTACTGAAGCTTTCTTT. This gives the protein CASRREQGGTEAFF.

This chain uses TRBV6-6 with TRBJ2-3; TRBD1 matches at 8 bases. V dropped 7 bases and J dropped 4; count of bases not matched to a gene: 13. The CDR3 runs to 16 residues. CDR1 is MNHNY, CDR2 SVGAGI, per germline (reference sequence). The CDR3, as DNA: TGTGCCAGCACACCCGCCGACAGGGGTAGGGCAGATACGCAGTATTTT. Its protein product is CASTPADRGRADTQYF.

The J gene is TRBJ1-2, the V gene TRBV28; D is perhaps TRBD1 (6 bases). With 7 bases removed from V and 5 bases from J, the gap between germline ends came to 23 bases. CDR3 size: 16 residues. From germline, CDR1 is MDHEN and CDR2 SYDVKM. The CDR3 loop reads CASNALGRGPQYGYTF. The CDR3 nucleotides read TGTGCCAGCAACGCCCTCGGCCGGGGGCCTCAATATGGCTACACCTTC.

The rearrangement links TRBV6-5 to TRBJ2-5; a weak D match, TRBD2 (6 bases). The germline V and J ends were trimmed by 0 bases and 4 bases, with 6 bases remaining between them. The CDR3 is 13 residues long. The germline gives CDR1 MNHEY, CDR2 SVGAGI. CDR3 residues: CASSYSGGETQYF. The CDR3 DNA follows: TGTGCCAGCAGTTACTCGGGGGGAGAGACCCAGTACTTC.

CDR3 nucleotides: TGTGCCACCACCCGGGACAGGGGGATCAATGAGCAGTTCTTC. Its protein is CATTRDRGINEQFF. The gene calls are TRBV6-6 and TRBJ2-1; 11 bases fit TRBD1. This CDR3 contains 14 residues. V was clipped by 10 bases and J by 6 bases; unmatched bases: 8. From germline, CDR1 is MNHNY and CDR2 SVGAGI (reference sequence).

This chain links TRBV4-3 with TRBJ1-2; D call uncertain. Trimming stripped 0 bases from V and 4 bases from J, with 12 bases between. The CDR3 extends over 15 amino acids. The V gene's germline CDR1 is LGHNA and CDR2 YSLEER. CDR3 region: CASSQDLLGPYGYTF. The CDR3 DNA follows: TGCGCCAGCAGCCAAGATCTGCTGGGTCCCTATGGCTACACCTTC.

This clone is labeled as large. The chain carries TRBV19 and TRBJ1-5; the D is unclear. The CDR3 loop spans 12 amino acids. CDR1 is LNHDA, CDR2 SQIVND, per germline (reference sequence). The ends were cut back, 3 bases at V and 6 bases at J, with 6 bases in the middle. CDR3 in amino acids: CASSMGIQPQHF. The CDR3 DNA sequence: TGTGCCAGTAGTATGGGTATTCAGCCCCAGCATTTT. Full variable domain (outside the CDR3, taken from reference TRBV19 and TRBJ1-5): DGGITQSPKYLFRKEGQNVTLSCEQNLNHDAMYWYRQDPGQGLRLIYYSQIVNDFQKGDIAEGYSVSREKKESFPLTVTSAQKNPTAFYLCASSMGIQPQHFGDGTRLSIL.

The V call is TRBV6-9, the J call TRBJ1-5, with D hard to call. Deletions cut 3 bases from V and 0 bases from J, with 15 bases between. This CDR3 is 17 amino acids long. The germline gives CDR1 MNHGY, CDR2 SVAAGI. The CDR3 DNA sequence: TGTGCCAGCAGTTACCGCCGTGGCGTTTCTAGCAATCAGCCCCAGCATTTT. It yields the protein CASSYRRGVSSNQPQHF.

This chain links TRBV7-2 with TRBJ1-5; D not certain. The CDR3 consists of 13 residues. Trimming took off 1 base at V and 4 bases at J, with 5 bases between the two ends. Germline values: CDR1 SGHTA, CDR2 FQGNSA. Here the CDR3 reads CASSLVENQPQHF. The CDR3 DNA reads TGTGCCAGCAGCTTAGTAGAGAATCAGCCCCAGCATTTT.

This clone occurred a few times. The rearrangement links TRBV28 to TRBJ1-2; perhaps TRBD1 as D (6 bases). Deletions cut 3 bases from V and 5 bases from J, with 10 bases between. CDR1 MDHEN and CDR2 SYDVKM come from the germline V gene. The CDR3 runs 13 residues. The CDR3 DNA is TGTGCCAGCAGTTTGACAGGACGGTATGGCTACACCTTC. It encodes CASSLTGRYGYTF.

The CDR3 coding sequence is TGCGCCAGCAGCGAAGGACTAGCGCCCAATGAGCAGTTCTTC. This encodes CASSEGLAPNEQFF. The chain recombines TRBV4-3 with TRBJ2-1; 9 bases line up with TRBD2. There are 14 residues in the CDR3. In germline, CDR1 is LGHNA, CDR2 YSLEER. J was trimmed by 6 bases and V by 5 bases; bases with no gene match: 5.

The V call is TRBV6-5, the J call TRBJ1-3, with D possibly TRBD1 on 5 matching bases. Germline CDR1 MNHEY, CDR2 SVGAGI. This CDR3 has 16 amino acids. Trimming removed 2 bases from V and 4 bases from J, with 15 bases in between. The CDR3 here is CASSYGAGGTGNTIYF. The CDR3 DNA reads as TGTGCCAGCAGTTACGGGGCAGGTGGAACGGGAAACACCATATATTTT.

This sequence joins TRBV7-8 and TRBJ2-6; D is ambiguous. V shed 1 base and J shed 4 bases, with 11 bases lying between them. CDR3 length: 16 residues. CDR1 SGHVS and CDR2 FQNEAQ come from the germline V gene. This CDR3 is CASSLGGSAGANVLTF. CDR3 nucleotides: TGTGCCAGCAGCTTAGGGGGTTCAGCAGGGGCCAACGTCCTGACTTTC.

The chain has TRBV6-1 and TRBJ1-6; 7 bases agree with TRBD1. CDR1 and CDR2 (germline): MNHNS, SASEGT. V dropped 2 bases and J dropped 10; count of bases not matched to a gene: 11. The CDR3 runs 16 residues. CDR3 region: CASSERGGRGGSPLHF. In DNA, the CDR3 is TGTGCCAGCAGTGAAAGAGGGGGCAGAGGGGGATCACCCCTCCACTTT.

The gene calls are TRBV5-4 and TRBJ1-4, with 7 nucleotides matching TRBD1. Germline V gene sequence: CDR1 SGHNT, CDR2 YYREEE (reference sequence). This CDR3 is built from 16 residues. V dropped 0 bases and J dropped 8; count of bases not matched to a gene: 10. CDR3 amino acids: CASSLDPGGNTEKLFF. The CDR3 DNA reads TGTGCCAGCAGCTTGGACCCAGGGGGGAACACCGAAAAACTGTTTTTT.

This chain joins TRBV11-2 and TRBJ2-7; no clear D gene. The CDR3 runs 15 residues. The V gene lost 1 base and the J gene lost 5 bases, with 15 bases spanning the gap. The V gene's germline CDR1 is SGHAT and CDR2 FQNNGV. CDR3 in amino acids: CASSLVSGIGNEQYF. In DNA form, the CDR3 reads TGTGCCAGCAGCTTAGTTAGTGGGATTGGGAACGAGCAGTACTTC.

The gene calls are TRBV7-2 and TRBJ1-2, with D possibly matching TRBD1 (5 bases). CDR3 length: 16 amino acids. The germline CDR1 and CDR2 sequences are SGHTA and FQGNSA. V was shortened by 5 bases and J by 6 bases, with 22 bases between the two germline ends. Here the CDR3 reads CASSRPGQGGLDGYTF. Written as DNA, the CDR3 is TGTGCCAGCAGCCGACCGGGGCAGGGAGGGCTCGATGGCTACACCTTC.

This chain connects TRBV4-3 to TRBJ2-2; 8 nucleotides line up with TRBD1. Trimming took 0 bases from V and 6 from J; bases not matched to a gene: 9. Per the germline V gene, CDR1 is LGHNA and CDR2 is YSLEER. The CDR3 runs to 17 residues. CDR3 sequence: CASSQDRTGWMAGELFF. Here the CDR3 DNA reads TGCGCCAGCAGCCAAGATAGGACAGGGTGGATGGCCGGGGAGCTGTTTTTT.

The rearrangement joins TRBV18 to TRBJ2-5; D unclear. The CDR3 consists of 15 residues. V dropped 3 bases and J dropped 5 bases, with 16 bases sitting between them. CDR1 and CDR2 from the germline V gene are KGHSH and LQKENI. The CDR3 reads CASSPTLTERETQYF. Written as DNA, the CDR3 is TGTGCCAGCTCACCGACACTGACGGAACGCGAGACCCAGTACTTC.

V usage is TRBV19 and J usage is TRBJ1-2; TRBD1 aligns across 10 bases. V dropped 8 bases and J dropped 5; count of bases not matched to a gene: 5. In germline, CDR1 is LNHDA, CDR2 SQIVND (reference sequence). The CDR3 loop spans 13 amino acids. The CDR3 DNA follows: TGTGCCAGTGCGGGACAGGGGATATATGGCTACACCTTC. It encodes CASAGQGIYGYTF. Full variable domain (remainder filled in from reference TRBV19 and TRBJ1-2): DGGITQSPKYLFRKEGQNVTLSCEQNLNHDAMYWYRQDPGQGLRLIYYSQIVNDFQKGDIAEGYSVSREKKESFPLTVTSAQKNPTAFYLCASAGQGIYGYTFGSGTRLTVV.

This rearrangement joins TRBV4-3 to TRBJ2-1, with 11 bases that match TRBD2. The CDR3 totals 15 residues. Germline V lookup: CDR1 LGHNA, CDR2 YSLEER. Unmatched junction bases numbered 1, after V lost 2 bases and J lost 4 bases. DNA for the CDR3: TGCGCCAGCAGCCAAACTAGCGGGGGTTACAATGAGCAGTTCTTC. Encoded protein: CASSQTSGGYNEQFF.